This is a list of T cell receptor beta chains from one sample in a study of identical twins. TCRdb processed the 5' RACE reads anew with MiXCR; each CDR3 protein has one entry. The sample has 250,000 to 300,000 distinct CDR3 sequences; roughly 8% are singletons. These data were also filed under a second study, of yellow fever vaccine responses in identical twins.

Sequencing was carried out using CD8+ T cells sorted from blood. Receptors were obtained from a woman aged 18-35 years in good health. The CDR3 runs from the conserved cysteine through the conserved F or W. A D gene is named only where the DNA matches it firmly. For some rows the clone size is stated as once, few or many, or as a class when expanded; others skip it.

clone size	D gene	V gene	J gene	CDR3 DNA	CDR3 protein
NA	TRBD2	TRBV29-1	TRBJ2-3	TGCAGCGTTGAACCCCTAGCGGGAGTAGATACGCAGTATTTT	CSVEPLAGVDTQYF
many	NA	TRBV4-3	TRBJ2-2	TGCGCCAGCAGCCAAGATCACCCCGGGGAGCTGTTTTTT	CASSQDHPGELFF
few	TRBD1	TRBV4-2	TRBJ2-3	TGTGCCAGCAGCCAATCCACCACAGGGGGCGGGCTGGCGGATACGCAGTATTTT	CASSQSTTGGGLADTQYF
NA	NA	TRBV10-1	TRBJ1-2	TGCGCCAGCAGTGACGGCAGGACCTATGGCTACACCTTC	CASSDGRTYGYTF
NA	NA	TRBV4-1	TRBJ1-4	TGCGCCAGCAGCCAAGATCGGGACCCGGAATTTACGACGGACCAAGATGAAAAACTGTTTTTT	CASSQDRDPEFTTDQDEKLFF
many	NA	TRBV6-1	TRBJ1-2	TGTGCCGGTAGGGCTAACTATGGCTACACCTTC	CAGRANYGYTF
many	NA	TRBV29-1	TRBJ2-1	TGCAGCGTTGTTTCCGATGAGCAGTTCTTC	CSVVSDEQFF
few	TRBD2	TRBV6-1	TRBJ2-3	TGTGCCAGCAGCCAACTAGCGGGATCCAACGCAGATACGCAGTATTTT	CASSQLAGSNADTQYF
NA	NA	TRBV20-1	TRBJ2-1	TGCAGTGCTAGATCCCCGGGACAAATTAATGAGCAGTTCTTC	CSARSPGQINEQFF
many	NA	TRBV20-1	TRBJ2-7	TGCAGTGCTAACCTCCCAAGGACAGTCCTCTACGAGCAGTACTTC	CSANLPRTVLYEQYF
few	TRBD2	TRBV27	TRBJ2-3	TGTGCCAGCAGTTTAATTGGTAGCGGGTTTGGCACAGATACGCAGTATTTT	CASSLIGSGFGTDTQYF
many	NA	TRBV7-2	TRBJ2-2	TGTGCCAGCAGCTTAGTTATTGGCACCGGGGAGCTGTTTTTT	CASSLVIGTGELFF
many	TRBD2	TRBV4-3	TRBJ2-2	TGCGCCAGCAGCCAAGTTTCCCCGGGGGGACGCACCGGGGAGCTGTTTTTT	CASSQVSPGGRTGELFF
many	NA	TRBV29-1	TRBJ2-2	TGCAGCGTTACGGGGGACACCGGGGAGCTGTTTTTT	CSVTGDTGELFF
many	TRBD2	TRBV12-3/TRBV12-4	TRBJ2-1	TGTGCCAGCAGGGACCGGACTAGCGGAAACAATGAGCAGTTCTTC	CASRDRTSGNNEQFF
NA	NA	TRBV4-1	TRBJ2-4	TGCGCCAGCAGCCAAGCCCAGGGGGCGGGGGTCATTCAGTACTTC	CASSQAQGAGVIQYF
NA	TRBD2	TRBV3-1	TRBJ2-7	TGTGCCAGCAGCCAAGAATCTAGCGGGAGGACATCCTACGAGCAGTACTTC	CASSQESSGRTSYEQYF
NA	TRBD2	TRBV10-3	TRBJ2-3	TGTGCCATCAGTGAGCCAAACTTTCGGACTAGCGGGGTGGATACGCAGTATTTT	CAISEPNFRTSGVDTQYF
few	TRBD1	TRBV12-3/TRBV12-4	TRBJ1-2	TGTGCCAGCAGTTTACACAGGGGGTGGGATGGCTACACCTTC	CASSLHRGWDGYTF
few	TRBD1	TRBV10-3	TRBJ2-7	TGTGCCATCAGTGTCGACAGGGTGTCCTACGAGCAGTACTTC	CAISVDRVSYEQYF
NA	NA	TRBV11-2	TRBJ2-7	TGTGCCAGCAGCTCCAACGACTTTCTAATACTTGGGGAGCAGTACTTC	CASSSNDFLILGEQYF
few	TRBD1	TRBV7-3	TRBJ2-1	TGTGCCAGCAGCCCAATAACAGGGGATCCCTACAATGAGCAGTTCTTC	CASSPITGDPYNEQFF
many	TRBD2	TRBV6-2/TRBV6-3	TRBJ2-7	TGTGCCAGCAGTCAACCGGGACTAGCGGGAGGAACTGACTACGAGCAGTACTTC	CASSQPGLAGGTDYEQYF
many	TRBD2	TRBV12-3/TRBV12-4	TRBJ2-7	TGTGCCAGCAGCTTCGGGGGGATAGATGACTACGAGCAGTACTTC	CASSFGGIDDYEQYF
NA	NA	TRBV19	TRBJ2-7	TGTGCCAGTAGTATTTCGCCCACCGGGAAGGGGGAGCAGTACTTC	CASSISPTGKGEQYF
few	TRBD1	TRBV7-9	TRBJ2-7	TGTGCCAGCAGCTTAGCGTCCCTGACAGGGGGGAAGTACGAGCAGTACTTC	CASSLASLTGGKYEQYF
many	TRBD1	TRBV10-2	TRBJ2-3	TGCGCCAGCAAGGGGACAGCCCCAGATACGCAGTATTTT	CASKGTAPDTQYF
many	NA	TRBV7-9	TRBJ2-3	TGTGCCAGCAGCTCGGAGAGCATGATGGATACGCAGTATTTT	CASSSESMMDTQYF
NA	TRBD2	TRBV12-3/TRBV12-4	TRBJ2-1	TGTGCCAGCAGACCGGGACTAGTCGGCAATGAGCAGTTCTTC	CASRPGLVGNEQFF
NA	TRBD1	TRBV29-1	TRBJ2-1	TGCAGCGTCCCAGGGGGTGGGACAGGCAATGAGCAGTTCTTC	CSVPGGGTGNEQFF
many	TRBD1	TRBV27	TRBJ1-2	TGTGCCAGCAGTCGACAGGGTGACTATGGCTACACCTTC	CASSRQGDYGYTF
NA	NA	TRBV19	TRBJ2-3	TGTGCCAGTAGTATAGAAGGCTATGGAGGGCTGTATTTT	CASSIEGYGGLYF
NA	TRBD1	TRBV29-1	TRBJ1-2	TGCAGCGCCTCGGGACAGGGGACTCGCGGCTACACCTTC	CSASGQGTRGYTF
NA	TRBD1	TRBV28	TRBJ1-5	TGTGCCAGCAGAAAGGAGGGGGCACATCAGCCCCAGCATTTT	CASRKEGAHQPQHF
many	NA	TRBV12-3/TRBV12-4	TRBJ2-7	TGTGCCAGCAGCTACGGGCAGAATACCTACGAGCAGTACTTC	CASSYGQNTYEQYF
many	NA	TRBV7-2	TRBJ2-1	TGTGCCAGCAGCACACCCGGTCTCGAGCAGTTCTTC	CASSTPGLEQFF
few	NA	TRBV9	TRBJ1-2	TGTGCCAGCAGCTCGTTTGGAGGGGGAGGCTACACCTTC	CASSSFGGGGYTF
NA	NA	TRBV12-3/TRBV12-4	TRBJ1-1	TGTGCCAGCAGTGAATCACTGACATCCTTCACGGCTTTCTTT	CASSESLTSFTAFF
many	TRBD2	TRBV7-8	TRBJ2-3	TGTGCCAGCAGCTTAATCGCGGGAGGTGGAGATACGCAGTATTTT	CASSLIAGGGDTQYF
many	NA	TRBV11-2	TRBJ2-5	TGTGCCAGCGAGCAGGCGCTCCAAGAGACCCAGTACTTC	CASEQALQETQYF
NA	NA	TRBV7-9	TRBJ2-7	TGTGCCAGCAGCTTAGGAACGCTAGCTGACACCTACGAGCAGTACTTC	CASSLGTLADTYEQYF
once	NA	TRBV6-6	TRBJ2-1	TGTGCCAGCAGTTACTACGCAGCCAATGAGCAGTTCTTC	CASSYYAANEQFF
NA	NA	TRBV13	TRBJ2-1	TGTGCCAGCATGTCTTCCGGCGAGCAGTTCTTC	CASMSSGEQFF
NA	TRBD2	TRBV4-3	TRBJ2-7	TGCGCCAGCAGCCAAGAAGTGACTAGCGGGAGAGTCGAGCAGTACTTC	CASSQEVTSGRVEQYF
many	NA	TRBV4-3	TRBJ2-7	TGCGCCAGCAGCCAAGACCGGGACGGCCACTACGAGCAGTACTTC	CASSQDRDGHYEQYF
many	TRBD1	TRBV24-1	TRBJ2-1	TGTGCCACCAGTGAACCTGGGACAGGTCTACTCTACAATGAGCAGTTCTTC	CATSEPGTGLLYNEQFF
many	TRBD1	TRBV2	TRBJ2-2	TGTGCCAGCAGTGGCCGACAGGGAAGTACCGGGGAGCTGTTTTTT	CASSGRQGSTGELFF
many	NA	TRBV3-1	TRBJ1-1	TGTGCCAGCAGCCAAGGCGGGGTCTTAACAGTCCCTGAAGCTTTCTTT	CASSQGGVLTVPEAFF
few	TRBD1	TRBV20-1	TRBJ1-6	TGCAGTGCTAGGATAGGGGGCGTTGAGATATCCTATAATTCACCCCTCCACTTT	CSARIGGVEISYNSPLHF
many	NA	TRBV7-9	TRBJ2-5	TGTGCCAGCAGCGCAGACAGCTTCCAAGAGACCCAGTACTTC	CASSADSFQETQYF
many	NA	TRBV4-1	TRBJ2-1	TGCGCCAGCAGCCAAGAGGGACGGGGCGGGGATGAGCAGTTCTTC	CASSQEGRGGDEQFF
NA	TRBD1	TRBV7-9	TRBJ2-7	TGTGCCAGCAGCCCTACAGGGGGCGGCGAGCAGTACTTC	CASSPTGGGEQYF
many	TRBD1	TRBV25-1	TRBJ2-1	TGTGCCAGCAGTGACCCGGGACAGGGGGGCAATGAGCAGTTCTTC	CASSDPGQGGNEQFF